This note documents a single T cell receptor beta chain sequence. Its antigen is currently not known. The record has no base qualities; no much larger clone is one base away. The entry originates in a study of control samples from healthy donors and cancer patients (dated by TCRdb to 2020 to 2022). The library was made by the immunoSEQ multiplex PCR assay. TCRdb's version of the immuneACCESS table is confined to in-frame rearrangements and falls short of the full clone set. An unresolved V gene accounts for under half of the shortfall where checked; the remainder is of unknown origin. Within this sample are roughly 150,000 clones, with around 88% of them counted one time only. The ten largest make up more than 1.5% of the sample. Based on the germline V gene (reference sequence), the CDR1 and CDR2 sequences are LNHDA and SQIVND. The CDR3 spans 16 residues, from the cysteine through the phenylalanine. The only DNA kept is the CDR3, 48 bases in frame from the first base. V loses 9 bases at its end and J loses 1 base; junction bases beyond the gene matches: 10.

Sequencing was carried out using blood. The V gene is TRBV19 and the J gene is TRBJ2-2; 8 central bases correspond to TRBD2. This clonotype was sampled from a young man in good health. The sequence in DNA is TGTGCCAGGAGCTTGCGGGGGGATTGGAACACCGGGGAGCTGTTTTTT. This sequence encodes CARSLRGDWNTGELFF.